The subject of this entry is one T cell receptor beta chain. Antigen: not known. Using immunoSEQ multiplex PCR, the repertoire was profiled, and TCRdb retains in-frame clones only, with some absent. The sample records some 120,000 clones, about 90% being singletons. The data were obtained in a study of T cell responses to AZD1222 COVID-19 vaccine. Study-level results: The study identified only a handful of AZD1222 recipients as seropositive at baseline. The study found Spike-specific TCR breadth and depth rose after two AZD1222 doses.

Sequenced material: peripheral blood, taken on day 0 of AZD1222 vaccination. This clonotype was obtained from an adult in good health.

CDR3 loop: CASSNRVPEAFF. The CDR3 DNA reads as TGTGCCAGTAGTAACAGGGTACCTGAAGCTTTCTTT. The gene calls are TRBV19 and TRBJ1-1, with D tentatively TRBD1 (6 bases). From germline, CDR1 is LNHDA and CDR2 SQIVND (reference sequence). Trimming took off 4 bases at V and 6 bases at J, with 9 bases between the two ends. The CDR3 covers 12 residues.